This T cell receptor beta chain was obtained from a study of T cell repertoires in cytomegalovirus infection. Study-wide context: Shared public TCR beta signatures pointed to both CMV infection and a matching HLA type.

The V and J ends lost 7 bases and 0 bases respectively, with 15 bases between them. CDR3 length: 15 amino acids. Germline CDR1 reads SGHKS; CDR2 reads YYEKEE (reference sequence). In TCRdb, the reads were re-called with MiXCR into one record per CDR3 protein. The sample yields approximately 770,000 distinct CDR3 sequences, almost 30% seen once. This clonotype showed up just a few times. The antigen remains unidentified. Study-wide points: Of the TCR beta families, the public ones yielded a cumulative frequency that identified carriers of CMV plus the relevant HLA. Dominant in the ex vivo response were TCR beta clonotypes restricted by HLA-C and specific for CMV.

The sequencing used cultured CD8+ T cells from PBMCs, collected from culture after CMV antigen stimulation. This clonotype was obtained from a human donor in good health (CMV status not recorded). Some clones in this sample may be carry-over from other donors' samples. The chain is built from TRBV5-5 and TRBJ2-3; a weak D match, TRBD2 (6 bases). The CDR3 loop reads CASLGRDSSTDTQYF. The CDR3 nucleotides read TGTGCCAGCCTTGGACGGGACTCAAGCACAGATACGCAGTATTTT.